The 29 T cell receptor beta chains reported below all come from one sample, sequenced in a study of cytomegalovirus exposure and HLA in healthy donors. A multiplex PCR was run with 60 Vbeta primers and 13 Jbeta primers. TCRdb's table, derived via immunoSEQ multiplex PCR, lists solely in-frame clones and lacks some. Among around 150,000 clones listed, around 69% were seen once. The sample taken for sequencing was PBMCs. These receptors were taken from a woman in her twenties or thirties in good health and CMV-seronegative.

This chain uses TRBV7-9 with TRBJ2-1, with TRBD2 matching over 8 bases. Germline-derived CDR1 and CDR2 are SEHNR and FQNEAQ (reference sequence). CDR3 size: 16 residues. Losses at the gene ends were 1 base for V and 8 bases for J; bases not matched to a gene: 10. In DNA, the CDR3 is TGTGCCAGCAGCTTAGGGGGACTAGGTAGCTCGGATGAGCAGTTCTTC. It codes for CASSLGGLGSSDEQFF.

The rearrangement uses TRBV29-1 and TRBJ2-5; D remains unclear. Trimming removed 0 bases at V and 7 bases at J, with 15 bases between. The germline CDR1 and CDR2 sequences are SQVTM and ANQGSEA. The CDR3 is made up of 14 amino acids. CDR3 residues: CSVEDFALTGTQYF. CDR3 DNA sequence: TGCAGCGTTGAAGATTTTGCCTTAACGGGGACCCAGTACTTC.

The CDR3 protein is CASSGPSGSNQPQHF. CDR3 in DNA: TGTGCCAGCAGTGGACCAAGCGGGAGCAATCAGCCCCAGCATTTT. The gene calls are TRBV25-1 and TRBJ1-5, with D unclear. V was cut by 4 bases and J by 1 base, with 11 bases left in between. Germline CDR1 reads MGHDK; CDR2 reads SYGVNS. The CDR3 sequence is 15 residues long.

This clone was observed once. This chain links TRBV6-5 with TRBJ1-2, with unresolved D. V was shortened by 3 bases and J by 10 bases, with 9 bases between the two germline ends. Germline V lookup: CDR1 MNHEY, CDR2 SVGAGI. CDR3 length: 11 residues. The CDR3 DNA reads as TGTGCCAGCAGTTATTTGGGCGACTACACCTTC. It codes for CASSYLGDYTF.

This chain uses TRBV25-1 with TRBJ2-1; 10 bases fit TRBD1. CDR1 is MGHDK and CDR2 is SYGVNS in the germline V gene. J lost 10 bases, V lost 3 bases, and 3 bases had no gene match. This CDR3 comprises 13 residues. The CDR3 loop reads CASSDRGQGEQFF. The CDR3 DNA follows: TGTGCCAGCAGTGATCGGGGACAGGGGGAGCAGTTCTTC.

The chain carries TRBV21-1 and TRBJ2-7; the table's D call of TRBD1 was not tested on the DNA. TRBV21-1 has pseudogene status. The CDR3 spans 14 residues. The CDR3 nucleotides read TGTGCCAGCAGCGTGGGCCCTCAAGACTACGAGCAGTACTTC. The encoded protein is CASSVGPQDYEQYF.

The chain employs TRBV14 and TRBJ1-1, with a possible D match to TRBD1 (5 bases). Germline V CDR1 and CDR2: SGHDN, FVKESK. V lost 7 bases and J 4 bases, leaving 16 bases between the germline ends. The CDR3 sequence is 14 residues long. The CDR3 bases are TGTGCCAGCAACCTTGGGGGGGTAGGCACTGAAGCTTTCTTT. Protein: CASNLGGVGTEAFF.

The V call is TRBV28, the J call TRBJ1-5; TRBD1 is a possible D gene (6 bases). There are 14 residues in the CDR3. CDR1 and CDR2 (germline): MDHEN, SYDVKM. With 6 bases removed from V and 6 bases from J, the gap between germline ends came to 15 bases. CDR3 bases: TGTGCCAGCAGGACCCCGTTAGGGGGTCAGCCCCAGCATTTT. It is translated as CASRTPLGGQPQHF. Complete variable domain (other parts from reference TRBV28 and TRBJ1-5): DVKVTQSSRYLVKRTGEKVFLECVQDMDHENMFWYRQDPGLGLRLIYFSYDVKMKEKGDIPEGYSVSREKKERFSLILESASTNQTSMYLCASRTPLGGQPQHFGDGTRLSIL.

The chain has TRBV7-3 and TRBJ2-3, with D possibly matching TRBD2 (7 bases). The CDR3 extends over 15 amino acids. CDR1 is SGHTA, CDR2 FQGTGA, per germline. The V and J ends lost 6 bases and 5 bases respectively, with 18 bases between them. Written as DNA, the CDR3 is TGTGCCAGCAGTTCCGGGGCGGGGGCACAAGATACGCAGTATTTT. Translated: CASSSGAGAQDTQYF.

The chain uses TRBV7-2 and TRBJ2-1, with 10 bases fitting TRBD2. Germline V gene sequence: CDR1 SGHTA, CDR2 FQGNSA. The J segment lost 9 bases and the V segment lost 5 bases, leaving 16 bases of the junction unmatched. The CDR3 is 17 residues long. The CDR3 protein is CASSAQRQSGRVGEQFF. In DNA form, the CDR3 reads TGTGCCAGCAGCGCACAACGACAGAGCGGGAGGGTGGGTGAGCAGTTCTTC.

The V gene is TRBV28, the J gene TRBJ2-7; the D gene is possibly TRBD1 (6 bases). V lost 2 bases, J lost 2 bases, and 13 bases lay in between. Germline-derived CDR1 and CDR2 are MDHEN and SYDVKM. The CDR3 spans 15 residues. The CDR3 coding sequence is TGTGCCAGCAGTTTACAGGGGTCGATTACCTACGAGCAGTACTTC. It yields the protein CASSLQGSITYEQYF.

The rearrangement joins TRBV28 to TRBJ2-7; 9 positions agree with TRBD1. The V and J ends lost 3 bases and 1 base, in that order; junction bases with no gene match: 4. This CDR3 contains 15 residues. Per germline, CDR1 MDHEN and CDR2 SYDVKM. The CDR3 region has the DNA TGTGCCAGCAGTTTTTCAGGACAGGGGTCCTACGAGCAGTACTTC. Its translation: CASSFSGQGSYEQYF.

This clone was recorded only once. This chain uses TRBV2 with TRBJ1-1; D may be TRBD1 (6 bases). The CDR3 consists of 14 residues. Trimming took off 6 bases at V and 2 bases at J, with 13 bases between the two ends. In germline, CDR1 is SNHLY, CDR2 FYNNEI. CDR3 residues: CASSYPDSNTEAFF. The CDR3 nucleotides read TGTGCCAGCAGCTACCCGGACAGCAACACTGAAGCTTTCTTT.

This chain uses TRBV15 with TRBJ2-1; D is perhaps TRBD2 (6 bases). Germline lookup yields CDR1 LNHNV and CDR2 YYDKDF (reference sequence). Trimming cost V 9 bases and J 4 bases, with 19 bases left between them. The CDR3 has 15 residues. CDR3 residues: CATNPEGRGYNEQFF. Here the CDR3 DNA reads TGTGCCACAAACCCCGAAGGGCGGGGTTACAATGAGCAGTTCTTC.

DNA for the CDR3: TGTGCCAGCAGTCGATGGACAGGGAACACTGAAGCTTTCTTT. Residues: CASSRWTGNTEAFF. V gene TRBV27 combines with J gene TRBJ1-1; 7 bases are shared with TRBD1. Germline CDR1 is MNHEY and CDR2 is SMNVEV (reference sequence). V dropped 5 bases and J dropped 1; count of bases not matched to a gene: 4. CDR3 length: 14 amino acids.

This clone has only one observation. The CDR3 region is CASSFTGQGWFF. The CDR3 DNA reads as TGTGCCAGCAGTTTTACGGGACAGGGTTGGTTTTTT. The rearrangement links TRBV28 to TRBJ1-4, with 9 bases that match TRBD1. The CDR3 has 12 residues. Trimming at V came to 3 bases and at J to 16 bases, leaving 6 bases not matched to a gene. Germline V lookup: CDR1 MDHEN, CDR2 SYDVKM.

This clone was counted once. The J gene is TRBJ2-3, the V gene TRBV15; 14 bases agree with TRBD2. This CDR3 has 14 amino acids. V was clipped by 7 bases and J by 6 bases; unmatched bases: 3. CDR1 is LNHNV, CDR2 YYDKDF, per germline (reference sequence). CDR3 region: CATKTSGGADTQYF. The CDR3 bases are TGTGCCACCAAGACTAGCGGGGGGGCGGATACGCAGTATTTT.

The chain employs TRBV5-6 and TRBJ2-7; 10 bases line up with TRBD1. The germline V gene encodes CDR1 SGHDT and CDR2 YYEEEE. Germline trimming cut 2 bases from V and 5 bases from J; bases unmatched to any gene: 10. The CDR3 runs 16 residues. The CDR3 protein is CASSLRPDRGVNEQYF. The CDR3 coding sequence is TGTGCCAGCAGCTTACGCCCGGACAGGGGGGTAAACGAGCAGTACTTC.

This clone has only one observation. CDR3 amino acids: CASSRDTQETQYF. CDR3 nucleotide sequence: TGTGCCAGCAGTCGGGACACACAAGAGACCCAGTACTTC. The chain recombines TRBV5-4 with TRBJ2-5, with TRBD1 as a possible D gene (6 bases). The CDR3 extends over 13 amino acids. The ends were cut back, 5 bases at V and 2 bases at J, with 10 bases in the middle. Germline assignment: CDR1 SGHNT and CDR2 YYREEE (reference sequence).

The chain joins TRBV7-9 to TRBJ2-1; TRBD2 might be the D (6 bases). Germline lookup yields CDR1 SEHNR and CDR2 FQNEAQ (reference sequence). Trimming stripped 3 bases from V and 6 bases from J, with 12 bases between. This CDR3 is 14 amino acids long. The CDR3 DNA reads TGTGCCAGCAGCTTGGGGACTCAAATCAATGAGCAGTTCTTC. It translates to CASSLGTQINEQFF.

The gene calls are TRBV28 and TRBJ1-5; no reliable D call. The germline V gene encodes CDR1 MDHEN and CDR2 SYDVKM. Trimming stripped 8 bases from V and 0 bases from J, with 8 bases between. The CDR3 extends over 13 amino acids. In nucleotides, the CDR3 is TGTGCCAGCCGGGATTATAGCAATCAGCCCCAGCATTTT. Its translation: CASRDYSNQPQHF.

The chain recombines TRBV7-3 with TRBJ2-1; 16 bases fit TRBD2. Germline CDR1 and CDR2: SGHTA and FQGTGA. The V segment lost 5 bases and the J segment 9 bases; nucleotides outside the gene matches: 10. The length of the CDR3 is 17 residues. The CDR3 nucleotides read TGTGCCAGCAGCCAATCAACCGGGACTAGCGGGGGGGGTGAGCAGTTCTTC. Amino acids: CASSQSTGTSGGGEQFF.

This chain joins TRBV7-2 and TRBJ1-5; the D is unclear. The CDR3 runs to 13 residues. CDR1 SGHTA and CDR2 FQGNSA come from the germline V gene. The V and J ends lost 1 base and 8 bases respectively, with 9 bases between them. The CDR3 loop reads CASSLERAKPQHF. CDR3 coding DNA: TGTGCCAGCAGCTTAGAGCGTGCTAAGCCCCAGCATTTT.

The J gene is TRBJ2-1, the V gene TRBV28; 13 bases line up with TRBD2. CDR3 length: 14 residues. Germline V CDR1 and CDR2: MDHEN, SYDVKM. With 10 bases clipped from V and 10 bases from J, the junction kept 10 bases outside the gene matches. This CDR3 reads CAIAGTSGKLEQFF. The CDR3 region has the DNA TGTGCCATCGCCGGGACTAGCGGGAAATTGGAGCAGTTCTTC.

This clone was counted between two and nine times. The chain has TRBV27 and TRBJ1-1; 8 bases match TRBD1. Germline loops: CDR1 MNHEY, CDR2 SMNVEV (reference sequence). The V and J ends lost 2 bases and 0 bases, in that order; junction bases with no gene match: 5. The CDR3 length is 16 residues. CDR3 nucleotides: TGTGCCAGCAGTTTAAAAAAGGGACAGGTGAACACTGAAGCTTTCTTT. It translates to CASSLKKGQVNTEAFF.

The chain employs TRBV28 and TRBJ1-2; 9 bases agree with TRBD1. Losses at the gene ends were 5 bases for V and 3 bases for J; bases not matched to a gene: 13. This CDR3 spans 17 amino acids. CDR1 is MDHEN and CDR2 is SYDVKM in the germline V gene. The CDR3 spells CASSPLIPGQGYYGYTF. DNA for the CDR3: TGTGCCAGCAGTCCCTTAATACCGGGACAGGGATACTATGGCTACACCTTC.

The V call is TRBV28, the J call TRBJ1-3; 10 positions match TRBD1. The length of the CDR3 is 19 residues. J lost 4 bases, V lost 5 bases, and 17 bases had no gene match. Germline lookup yields CDR1 MDHEN and CDR2 SYDVKM. The CDR3 nucleotides read TGTGCCAGCAGTCCCATCGCTACCGGGACAGGGGCTTTCGGAAACACCATATATTTT. It encodes CASSPIATGTGAFGNTIYF.

The chain joins TRBV4-1 to TRBJ1-2, with D unclear. Germline-derived CDR1 and CDR2 are MGHRA and YSYEKL. V was clipped by 0 bases and J by 4 bases, with 6 bases between them. The CDR3 is 13 amino acids. In DNA form, the CDR3 reads TGCGCCAGCAGCCAAGATGGCGGCTATGGCTACACCTTC. Amino acid sequence: CASSQDGGYGYTF.

J is TRBJ1-1 and V is TRBV6-6; D unresolved. Looked up from germline, CDR1 is MNHNY and CDR2 is SVGAGI (reference sequence). Trimming took 6 bases from V and 0 from J, leaving 8 bases between them. The CDR3 consists of 13 residues. CDR3 loop: CASSLSMNTEAFF. The CDR3 DNA reads TGTGCCAGCAGCCTAAGTATGAACACTGAAGCTTTCTTT.